The sample holds one count of the clone carrying this T cell receptor (beta chain). What it binds is not known. CDR1 and CDR2 from the germline V gene are MGHRA and YSYEKL. This CDR3 region has 14 residues. V gave up 2 bases and J gave up 7 bases, with 15 bases separating them. These data originate in a study of shared clonotypes between healthy human individuals. General study results and limits: The four-donor shared clonotypes exceeded non-shared clonotypes in generation probability, with non-shared ones scoring lower. It was observed that approximately 5% of naive CD4 clonotypes were shared across several donors.

Sequenced by immunoSEQ multiplex PCR; TCRdb stores in-frame clones only, minus some. The profile shows about 1.1 million clones, about 80% of them singletons. The V call is TRBV4-1, the J call TRBJ2-7, with D perhaps assigned TRBD1 or TRBD2 (5 bases each). The TCR sequence derives from a man aged 18 to 35 in good health. Some clones in this sample may be carry-over from other donors' samples. The sample taken for sequencing was memory CD4+ T cells from PBMCs. Subset specified: CD45RA-negative fraction. CDR3 loop: CASSQPLGAREQYF. In nucleotides, the CDR3 is TGCGCCAGCAGCCAACCTCTCGGGGCGCGGGAGCAGTACTTC.